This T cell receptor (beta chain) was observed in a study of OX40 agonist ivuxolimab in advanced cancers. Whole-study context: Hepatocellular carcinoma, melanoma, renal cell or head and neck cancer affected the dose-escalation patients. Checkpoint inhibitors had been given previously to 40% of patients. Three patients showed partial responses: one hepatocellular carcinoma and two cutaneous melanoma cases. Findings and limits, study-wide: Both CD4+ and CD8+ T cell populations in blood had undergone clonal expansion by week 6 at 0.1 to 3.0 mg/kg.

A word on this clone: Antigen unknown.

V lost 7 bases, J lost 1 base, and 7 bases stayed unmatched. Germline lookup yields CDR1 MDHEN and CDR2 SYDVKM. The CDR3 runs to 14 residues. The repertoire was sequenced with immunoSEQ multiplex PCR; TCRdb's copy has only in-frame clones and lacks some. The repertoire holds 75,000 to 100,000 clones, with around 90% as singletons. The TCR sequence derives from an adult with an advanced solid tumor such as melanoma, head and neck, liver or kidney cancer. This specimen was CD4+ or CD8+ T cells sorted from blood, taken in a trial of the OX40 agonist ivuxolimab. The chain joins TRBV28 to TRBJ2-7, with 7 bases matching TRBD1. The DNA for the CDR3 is TGTGCCAGCACCCCGGGACAGCGATCCTACGAGCAGTACTTC. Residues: CASTPGQRSYEQYF.